A single sample is the source of the 9 T cell receptor beta chains below, sequenced in a study of shared clonotypes between healthy human individuals. Clones were sequenced by immunoSEQ multiplex PCR, and TCRdb holds only the in-frame ones, with some missing. The sample consists of millions of clones, 93% of them appearing once. Sequencing used naive CD4+ T cells from PBMCs. The subset: CD45RA+ positively selected. The receptors were gathered from a man between 18 and 29 years old in good health. Some clones in this sample may be carry-over from other donors' samples.

V is TRBV5-1 and J is TRBJ1-4, with 8 nucleotides matching TRBD1. Unmatched junction bases numbered 7, after V lost 5 bases and J lost 4 bases. This CDR3 comprises 15 residues. Germline V CDR1 and CDR2: SGHRS, YFSETQ. CDR3 protein: CASSLHRGDNEKLFF. The CDR3 DNA is TGCGCCAGCAGTCTCCACAGGGGGGATAATGAAAAACTGTTTTTT.

The table lists this clone with a count of one. This sequence joins TRBV11-3 and TRBJ2-7; possibly TRBD2 for D (6 bases). The CDR3 is 15 residues long. V shed 9 bases and J shed 0 bases, with 18 bases lying between them. Looked up from germline, CDR1 is SGHNT and CDR2 is YENEEA. The CDR3 sequence is CARRAGTGNSYEQYF. Here the CDR3 DNA reads TGTGCCAGGCGGGCGGGGACTGGCAACTCCTACGAGCAGTACTTC.

The chain uses TRBV30 and TRBJ2-1; TRBD1 aligns across 11 bases. CDR3 length: 12 amino acids. V trimming: 3 bases; J trimming: 9 bases; junction bases outside the gene matches: 1. CDR1 is GTSNPN and CDR2 is SVGIG in the germline V gene (reference sequence). The DNA of the CDR3 is TGTGCCTGGAGGGGACAGGGGGGTGAGCAGTTCTTC. It codes for CAWRGQGGEQFF.

The chain carries TRBV7-2 and TRBJ2-3; tentative D call: TRBD2 (5 bases). CDR1 SGHTA and CDR2 FQGNSA come from the germline V gene. The germline V and J ends were trimmed by 5 bases and 4 bases, with 13 bases remaining between them. The CDR3 extends over 14 amino acids. The CDR3 sequence: CASSNRRAADTQYF. In DNA form, the CDR3 reads TGTGCCAGCAGCAACCGGAGAGCGGCAGATACGCAGTATTTT.

This clone showed up just once. This chain joins TRBV28 and TRBJ1-2; D perhaps matches TRBD1 (5 bases). V lost 3 bases and J lost 3, with 11 bases in between. CDR1 is MDHEN and CDR2 is SYDVKM in the germline V gene. The length of the CDR3 is 14 residues. The CDR3 region is CASSFGGLDYGYTF. CDR3 nucleotide sequence: TGTGCCAGCAGTTTTGGGGGACTCGACTATGGCTACACCTTC.

The genes are TRBV5-1 and TRBJ2-1; no clear D gene. Between the trimmed V and J ends, which lost 6 bases and 0 bases, there was a span of 10 bases. This CDR3 has 14 amino acids. CDR1 and CDR2 from the germline V gene are SGHRS and YFSETQ. CDR3 coding DNA: TGCGCCAGCACCCCCGTACCCTCCTACAATGAGCAGTTCTTC. Translation gives CASTPVPSYNEQFF. The variable domain in full, completed from reference TRBV5-1 and TRBJ2-1, reads KAGVTQTPRYLIKTRGQQVTLSCSPISGHRSVSWYQQTPGQGLQFLFEYFSETQRNKGNFPGRFSGRQFSNSRSEMNVSTLELGDSALYLCASTPVPSYNEQFFGPGTRLTVL.

The chain recombines TRBV6-1 with TRBJ1-2; D unresolved. This CDR3 is 12 amino acids long. V lost 5 bases, J lost 4 bases, and 8 bases lay in between. CDR1 and CDR2 from the germline V gene are MNHNS and SASEGT. CDR3 DNA sequence: TGTGCCAGCAGTCATTTGATCTATGGCTACACCTTC. It encodes CASSHLIYGYTF.

The chain is built from TRBV9 and TRBJ2-5; D is ambiguous. Trimming stripped 4 bases from V and 0 bases from J, with 7 bases between. Germline values: CDR1 SGDLS, CDR2 YYNGEE. The length of the CDR3 is 13 residues. CDR3 in amino acids: CASSPAYQETQYF. The CDR3 DNA sequence: TGTGCCAGCAGCCCCGCGTACCAAGAGACCCAGTACTTC.

The chain uses TRBV28 and TRBJ2-1, with 8 nucleotides matching TRBD2. Germline assignment: CDR1 MDHEN and CDR2 SYDVKM. CDR3 size: 12 residues. The V and J ends lost 2 bases and 12 bases, in that order; junction bases with no gene match: 3. CDR3 residues: CASSLLAGGQFF. CDR3 in DNA: TGTGCCAGCAGTTTACTAGCGGGTGGGCAGTTCTTC.